There are a few counts of the clone carrying this T cell receptor beta chain. Its cognate antigen is unknown. With 4 bases clipped from V and 6 bases from J, the junction kept 13 bases outside the gene matches. Germline CDR1 and CDR2: SGHDT and YYEEEE. CDR3 size: 15 residues. The data stem from a study of CD8+CD57+ T cells in acquired aplastic anemia. Study information: Around 3.5 ug was the average amount of DNA from sorted CD4+ and CD8+ cells.

Whoever was chosen for sequencing had shown CD8+CD57+ cell expansion by flow cytometry. Severe acquired aplastic anemia was the diagnosis recorded for all patients. Receipt of therapy had not occurred in any patient by the time of blood sampling. CDR3 and TCR beta VDJ profiling relied on a genomic DNA template. TCRdb recomputed calls from the reads with MiXCR, one row per CDR3 protein. The data contain just over 450,000 distinct CDR3 sequences, 25% to 40% of them seen just once; the ten biggest clones take up 0.7% to 1%. Study-level findings and limits: It was found that nearly 30 CD8+ CDR3 sequences were shared between patients and controls.

The clonotype comes from a human donor with aplastic anemia. V and J are TRBV5-6 and TRBJ2-7, with 7 positions matching TRBD2. The sequencing sample was made of sorted CD4+, CD8+, or CD8+CD57+ T cells (not recorded which) from PBMCs. The CDR3 loop is CASSAGLVASSEQYF. The CDR3 coding sequence is TGTGCCAGCAGCGCCGGACTAGTAGCCAGTAGCGAGCAGTACTTC.